This T cell receptor (beta chain) was identified in a study of blood T cells in healthy people across ages. Study-level results: The unsorted PBMCs prevented any conclusive comparison of naive versus antigen-experienced cells.

This clonotype was seen only a few times. Antigen specificity is unknown. V was cut by 0 bases and J by 1 base, with 6 bases left in between. Germline V gene lookup returns CDR1 SQVTM and CDR2 ANQGSEA. This CDR3 is 13 amino acids long. A sample-barcoded 5' primer and a J-beta primer mix were used in a second PCR of roughly 6 to 11 cycles. TCRdb re-called the 5' RACE reads with MiXCR, one entry per CDR3 protein. The sample contains hundreds of thousands of distinct CDR3 sequences, roughly 49% of which appear only once. The chain combines TRBV29-1 with TRBJ2-5; no clear D gene. Input material: blood. The receptor was derived from a woman aged 55-75 years in good health. The CDR3 spells CSVEEFPQETQYF. Written as DNA, the CDR3 is TGCAGCGTTGAAGAGTTCCCCCAAGAGACCCAGTACTTC.